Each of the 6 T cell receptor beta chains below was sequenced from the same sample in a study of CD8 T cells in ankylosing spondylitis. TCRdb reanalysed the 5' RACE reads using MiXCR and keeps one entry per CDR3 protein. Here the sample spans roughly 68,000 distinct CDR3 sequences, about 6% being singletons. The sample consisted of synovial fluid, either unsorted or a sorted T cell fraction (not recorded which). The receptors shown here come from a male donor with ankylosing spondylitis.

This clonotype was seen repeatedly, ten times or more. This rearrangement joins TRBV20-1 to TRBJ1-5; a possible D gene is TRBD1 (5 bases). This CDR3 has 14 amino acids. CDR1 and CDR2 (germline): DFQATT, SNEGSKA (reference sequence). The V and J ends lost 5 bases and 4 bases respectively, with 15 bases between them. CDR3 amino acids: CSAWGGKENQPQHF. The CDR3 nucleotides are TGCAGTGCTTGGGGGGGGAAGGAGAATCAGCCCCAGCATTTT.

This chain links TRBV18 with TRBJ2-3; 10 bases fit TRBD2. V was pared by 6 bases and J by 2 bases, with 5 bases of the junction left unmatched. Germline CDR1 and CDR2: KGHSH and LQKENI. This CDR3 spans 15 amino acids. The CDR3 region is CASSSGTSDTDTQYF. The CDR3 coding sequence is TGTGCCAGCTCTTCCGGGACTAGCGACACAGATACGCAGTATTTT.

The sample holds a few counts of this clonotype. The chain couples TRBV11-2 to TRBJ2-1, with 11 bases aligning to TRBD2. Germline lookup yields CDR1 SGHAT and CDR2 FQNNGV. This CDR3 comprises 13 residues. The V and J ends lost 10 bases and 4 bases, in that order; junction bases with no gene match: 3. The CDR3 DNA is TGTGCCACCGGGACTAGCGGATACAATGAGCAGTTCTTC. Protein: CATGTSGYNEQFF.

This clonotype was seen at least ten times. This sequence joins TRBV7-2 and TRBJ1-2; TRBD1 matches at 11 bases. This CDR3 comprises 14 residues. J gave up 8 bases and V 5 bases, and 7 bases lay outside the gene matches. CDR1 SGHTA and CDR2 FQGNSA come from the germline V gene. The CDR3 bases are TGTGCCAGCAGCGCGGGACAGGGGGTACAAGGCTACACCTTC. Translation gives CASSAGQGVQGYTF. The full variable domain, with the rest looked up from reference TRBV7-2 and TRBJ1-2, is GAGVSQSPSNKVTEKGKDVELRCDPISGHTALYWYRQSLGQGLEFLIYFQGNSAPDKSGLPSDRFSAERTGGSVSTLTIQRTQQEDSAVYLCASSAGQGVQGYTFGSGTRLTVV.

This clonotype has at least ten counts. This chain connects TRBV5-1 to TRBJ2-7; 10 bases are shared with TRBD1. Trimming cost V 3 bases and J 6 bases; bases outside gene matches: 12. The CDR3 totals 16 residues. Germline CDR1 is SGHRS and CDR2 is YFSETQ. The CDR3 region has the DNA TGCGCCAGCAGCTCGGCCGGGACAGGGGTACGAGGCGAGCAGTACTTC. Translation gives CASSSAGTGVRGEQYF.

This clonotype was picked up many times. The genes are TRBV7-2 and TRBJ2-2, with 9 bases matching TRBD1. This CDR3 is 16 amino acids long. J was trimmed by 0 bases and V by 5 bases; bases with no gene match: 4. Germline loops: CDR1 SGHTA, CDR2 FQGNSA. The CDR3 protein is CASSIRQGANTGELFF. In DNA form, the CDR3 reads TGTGCCAGCAGCATTCGACAGGGGGCGAACACCGGGGAGCTGTTTTTT.